This TCR beta chain is drawn from a study of TIL therapy for anti-PD-1-resistant metastatic lung cancer. About the research overall: Median tumor PD-L1 proportion score was under 7.5%.

The study, taken as a whole, reports: Treatment-naive, never-smoker and oncogene-addicted patients were overrepresented in this highly selected cohort.

Time point defined: pre-treatment sample, taken before nivolumab and TIL therapy. Patients were adults with stage 4 NSCLC. Sequencing used immunoSEQ v3. Produced via immunoSEQ multiplex PCR; TCRdb's table is partial and in-frame only. The sample has tens of thousands of clones, around three quarters seen once; the top ten hold more than 13%. About this clone itself: The antigen is unknown.

Germline CDR1 is SGHRS and CDR2 is YFSETQ. The V and J ends lost 4 bases and 2 bases, in that order; junction bases with no gene match: 6. CDR3 length: 15 residues. The J gene is TRBJ2-7, the V gene TRBV5-1; 10 positions agree with TRBD1. This material consisted of blood, taken at baseline. The sequence derives from a man aged 70 or older with non-small cell lung cancer. The CDR3 loop reads CASSNAGTGAYEQYF. As DNA, the CDR3 is TGCGCCAGCAGCAACGCCGGGACAGGGGCCTACGAGCAGTACTTC.